This passage covers 5 T cell receptor beta chains from one sample sequenced in a study of cytomegalovirus exposure and HLA in healthy donors. A multiplex PCR was run with 60 Vbeta primers and 13 Jbeta primers. Generated by immunoSEQ multiplex PCR, the TCRdb table keeps only in-frame clones and is missing some. The sample has 95,000 to 150,000 clones; 77% are singletons. Sequenced material: PBMCs. These receptors were taken from a human donor in good health.

The rearrangement links TRBV5-6 to TRBJ1-1; 8 bases fit TRBD1. The CDR3 sequence is 15 residues long. Per the germline V gene, CDR1 is SGHDT and CDR2 is YYEEEE. Trimming removed 0 bases from V and 5 bases from J; junction bases left unmatched: 6. The CDR3 is CASSLGQGRGTEAFF. The CDR3 nucleotides are TGTGCCAGCAGCTTGGGACAGGGGAGGGGAACTGAAGCTTTCTTT. The complete variable domain, with remaining parts taken from reference TRBV5-6 and TRBJ1-1, reads DAGVTQSPTHLIKTRGQQVTLRCSPKSGHDTVSWYQQALGQGPQFIFQYYEEEERQRGNFPDRFSGHQFPNYSSELNVNALLLGDSALYLCASSLGQGRGTEAFFGQGTRLTVV.

V and J are TRBV19 and TRBJ2-1; 8 bases are a match to TRBD1. V was clipped by 6 bases and J by 7 bases; unmatched bases: 11. CDR3 length: 15 residues. Germline V CDR1 and CDR2: LNHDA, SQIVND (reference sequence). CDR3 DNA sequence: TGTGCCAGTAGAGAGGAGGGCAGGGGGCTGAATGAGCAGTTCTTC. Translation gives CASREEGRGLNEQFF.

V usage is TRBV7-3 and J usage is TRBJ2-7, with D maybe TRBD2 (6 bases). The length of the CDR3 is 15 residues. Germline V gives CDR1 SGHTA, CDR2 FQGTGA. The V and J ends lost 5 bases and 1 base respectively, with 15 bases between them. CDR3 region: CASSPNRGVSYEQYF. The CDR3 region has the DNA TGTGCCAGCAGCCCAAACCGCGGGGTATCCTACGAGCAGTACTTC.

The gene calls are TRBV9 and TRBJ1-1; D uncertain. The CDR3 extends over 15 amino acids. Trimming took off 0 bases at V and 0 bases at J, with 9 bases between the two ends. CDR1 and CDR2 (germline): SGDLS, YYNGEE. CDR3 sequence reads: CASSVDLNMNTEAFF. The CDR3, as DNA: TGTGCCAGCAGCGTAGATCTTAACATGAACACTGAAGCTTTCTTT.

The chain joins TRBV27 to TRBJ1-5; a possible D gene is TRBD1 (5 bases). Per germline, CDR1 MNHEY and CDR2 SMNVEV (reference sequence). This CDR3 has 14 amino acids. Trimming cost V 3 bases and J 9 bases, with 15 bases left between them. The CDR3 reads CASSFGQGIWPQHF. The CDR3 bases are TGTGCCAGCAGTTTTGGCCAGGGTATTTGGCCCCAGCATTTT.